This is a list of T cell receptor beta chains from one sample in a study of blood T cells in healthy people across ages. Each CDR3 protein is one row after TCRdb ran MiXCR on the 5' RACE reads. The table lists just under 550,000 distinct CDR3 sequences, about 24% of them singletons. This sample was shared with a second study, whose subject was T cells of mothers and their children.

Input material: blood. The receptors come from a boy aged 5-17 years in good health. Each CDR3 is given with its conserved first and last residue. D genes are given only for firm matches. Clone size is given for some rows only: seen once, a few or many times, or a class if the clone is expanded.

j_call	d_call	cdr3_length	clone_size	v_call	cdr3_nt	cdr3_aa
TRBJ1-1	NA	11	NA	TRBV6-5	TGTGCCAGCAGTTACCGGGAAAAAGCTTTCTTT	CASSYREKAFF
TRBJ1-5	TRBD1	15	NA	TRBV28	TGTGCCAGCAGAAAACAGGGGAATAGCAATCAGCCCCAGCATTTT	CASRKQGNSNQPQHF
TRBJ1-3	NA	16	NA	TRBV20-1	TGCAGTGCTAGATTTACACCCGGGGCTGGGGGAAACACCATATATTTT	CSARFTPGAGGNTIYF
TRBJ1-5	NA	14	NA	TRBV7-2	TGTGCCAGCAGCAGGGATTATAGCAATCAGCCCCAGCATTTT	CASSRDYSNQPQHF
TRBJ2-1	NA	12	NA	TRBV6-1	TGTGCCAGCACCGAGGGCTACAATGAGCAGTTCTTC	CASTEGYNEQFF
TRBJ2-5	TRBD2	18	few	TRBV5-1	TGCGCCAGCAGCTTGGAACTAGCGGGAGAAGGTTGGGAAGAGACCCAGTACTTC	CASSLELAGEGWEETQYF
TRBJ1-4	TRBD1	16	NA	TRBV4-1	TGCGTCAGCAGCCAAGCCCCCGGGACAGGGTTTGAAAAACTGTTTTTT	CVSSQAPGTGFEKLFF
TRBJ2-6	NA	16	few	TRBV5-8	TGTGCCAGCCTACGGGGGACTCTCTCTGGGGCCAACGTCCTGACTTTC	CASLRGTLSGANVLTF
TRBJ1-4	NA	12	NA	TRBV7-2	TGTGCCAGCAGCTTAACAGAAGAAAAACTGTTTTTT	CASSLTEEKLFF
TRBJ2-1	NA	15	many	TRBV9	TGTGCCAGCAGCGTTGGGGGGGCCCACTACAATGAGCAGTTCTTC	CASSVGGAHYNEQFF
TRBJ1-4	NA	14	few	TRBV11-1	TGTGCCAGCAGCCTCGGGAGCCCGGTGGAAAAACTGTTTTTT	CASSLGSPVEKLFF
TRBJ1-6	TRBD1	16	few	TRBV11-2	TGTGCCAGCAGACGACCGGGACAGGGAGCGAATTCACCCCTCCACTTT	CASRRPGQGANSPLHF
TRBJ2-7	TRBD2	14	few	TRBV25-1	TGTGCCAGCTCAGGGACTAGCGGGACCTACGAGCAGTACTTC	CASSGTSGTYEQYF
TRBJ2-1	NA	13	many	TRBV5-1	TGCGCCAGCGCGGCCGGGGCGTCCAATGAGCAGTTCTTC	CASAAGASNEQFF
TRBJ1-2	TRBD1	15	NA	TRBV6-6	TGTGCCAGCAGTTCGCTCTACAGGGGACCCTATGGCTACACCTTC	CASSSLYRGPYGYTF
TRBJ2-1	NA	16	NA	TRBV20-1	TGCAGTGCTAGAGATTTTCGGAAACCCGTACGGGATGAGCAGTTCTTC	CSARDFRKPVRDEQFF
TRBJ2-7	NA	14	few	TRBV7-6	TGTGCCAGCGGCTCAGCCCCCATGTCCTACGAGCAGTACTTC	CASGSAPMSYEQYF
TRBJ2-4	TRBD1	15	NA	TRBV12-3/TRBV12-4	TGTGCCAGCAGTTTCACAGGGGCGGCCAAAAACATTCAGTACTTC	CASSFTGAAKNIQYF
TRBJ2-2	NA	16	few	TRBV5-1	TGCGCCAGCAGGACCGACTTCTGGACAAACACCGGGGAGCTGTTTTTT	CASRTDFWTNTGELFF
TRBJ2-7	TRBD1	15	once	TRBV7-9	TGTGCCAGCAGCCCAACCGGGACAGGGGTCACCGAGCAGTACTTC	CASSPTGTGVTEQYF
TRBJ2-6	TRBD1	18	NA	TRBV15	TGTGCCACCAGCAGAGAATGGACAGGGGACTCTGGGGCCAACGTCCTGACTTTC	CATSREWTGDSGANVLTF
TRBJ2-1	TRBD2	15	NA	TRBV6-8	TGTGCCAGCAGTTCGCGGCGGGGGACCTACAATGAGCAGTTCTTC	CASSSRRGTYNEQFF
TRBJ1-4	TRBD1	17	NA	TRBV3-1	TGTGCCAGCAGCCTGGGGGACAGCTATGCAACTAGTGAAAAACTGTTTTTT	CASSLGDSYATSEKLFF